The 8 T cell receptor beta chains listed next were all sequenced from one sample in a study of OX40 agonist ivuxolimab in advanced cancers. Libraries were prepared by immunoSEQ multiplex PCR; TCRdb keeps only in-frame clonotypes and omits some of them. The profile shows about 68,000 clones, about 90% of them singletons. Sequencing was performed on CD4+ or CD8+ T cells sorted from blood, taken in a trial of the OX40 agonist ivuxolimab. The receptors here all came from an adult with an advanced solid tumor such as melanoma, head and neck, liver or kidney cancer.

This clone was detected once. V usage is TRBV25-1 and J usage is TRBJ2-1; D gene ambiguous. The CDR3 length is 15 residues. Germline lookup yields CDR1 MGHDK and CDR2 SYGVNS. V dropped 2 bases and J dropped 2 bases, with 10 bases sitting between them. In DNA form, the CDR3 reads TGTGCCAGCAGTGAAACTGGACCGACCTACAATGAGCAGTTCTTC. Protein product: CASSETGPTYNEQFF.

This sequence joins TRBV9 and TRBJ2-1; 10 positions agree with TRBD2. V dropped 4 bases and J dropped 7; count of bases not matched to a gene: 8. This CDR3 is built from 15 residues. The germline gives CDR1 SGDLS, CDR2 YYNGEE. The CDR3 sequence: CASSQEGTSVNEQFF. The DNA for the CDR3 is TGTGCCAGCAGCCAAGAAGGGACTAGCGTGAATGAGCAGTTCTTC.

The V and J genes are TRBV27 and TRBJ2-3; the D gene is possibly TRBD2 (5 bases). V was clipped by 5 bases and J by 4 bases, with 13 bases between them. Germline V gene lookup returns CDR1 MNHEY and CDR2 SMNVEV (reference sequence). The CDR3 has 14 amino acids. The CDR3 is CASSPRGLSDTQYF. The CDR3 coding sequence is TGTGCCAGCAGTCCCCGAGGGTTGTCAGATACGCAGTATTTT.

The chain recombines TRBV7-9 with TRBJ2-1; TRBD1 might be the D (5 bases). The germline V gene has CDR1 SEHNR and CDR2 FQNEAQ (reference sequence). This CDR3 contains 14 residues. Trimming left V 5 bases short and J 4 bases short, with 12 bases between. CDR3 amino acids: CASSNPRQYNEQFF. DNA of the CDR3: TGTGCCAGCAGCAACCCCCGACAGTACAATGAGCAGTTCTTC.

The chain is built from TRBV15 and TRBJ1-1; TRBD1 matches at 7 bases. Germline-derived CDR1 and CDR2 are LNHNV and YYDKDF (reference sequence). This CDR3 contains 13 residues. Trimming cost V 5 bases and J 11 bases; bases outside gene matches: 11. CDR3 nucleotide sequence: TGTGCCACCAGCCCCAAAAAGGACAGGTGGGCTTTCTTT. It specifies CATSPKKDRWAFF.

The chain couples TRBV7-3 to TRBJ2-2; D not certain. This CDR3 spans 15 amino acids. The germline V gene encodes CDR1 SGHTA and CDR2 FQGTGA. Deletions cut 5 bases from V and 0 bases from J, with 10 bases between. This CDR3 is CASSKDASNTGELFF. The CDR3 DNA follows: TGTGCCAGCAGCAAGGACGCGTCGAACACCGGGGAGCTGTTTTTT.

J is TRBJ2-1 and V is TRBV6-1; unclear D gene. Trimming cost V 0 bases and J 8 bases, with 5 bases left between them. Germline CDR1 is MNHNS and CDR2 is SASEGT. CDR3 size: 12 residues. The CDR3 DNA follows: TGTGCCAGCAGTGAAGCGAGGTATGAGCAGTTCTTC. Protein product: CASSEARYEQFF.

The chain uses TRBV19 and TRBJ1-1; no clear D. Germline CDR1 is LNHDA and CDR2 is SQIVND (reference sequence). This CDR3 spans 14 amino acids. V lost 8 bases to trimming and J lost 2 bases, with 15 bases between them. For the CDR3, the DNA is TGTGCCAGTCATCGGGGAGAACTCAACACTGAAGCTTTCTTT. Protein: CASHRGELNTEAFF. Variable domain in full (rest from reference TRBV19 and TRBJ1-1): DGGITQSPKYLFRKEGQNVTLSCEQNLNHDAMYWYRQDPGQGLRLIYYSQIVNDFQKGDIAEGYSVSREKKESFPLTVTSAQKNPTAFYLCASHRGELNTEAFFGQGTRLTVV.